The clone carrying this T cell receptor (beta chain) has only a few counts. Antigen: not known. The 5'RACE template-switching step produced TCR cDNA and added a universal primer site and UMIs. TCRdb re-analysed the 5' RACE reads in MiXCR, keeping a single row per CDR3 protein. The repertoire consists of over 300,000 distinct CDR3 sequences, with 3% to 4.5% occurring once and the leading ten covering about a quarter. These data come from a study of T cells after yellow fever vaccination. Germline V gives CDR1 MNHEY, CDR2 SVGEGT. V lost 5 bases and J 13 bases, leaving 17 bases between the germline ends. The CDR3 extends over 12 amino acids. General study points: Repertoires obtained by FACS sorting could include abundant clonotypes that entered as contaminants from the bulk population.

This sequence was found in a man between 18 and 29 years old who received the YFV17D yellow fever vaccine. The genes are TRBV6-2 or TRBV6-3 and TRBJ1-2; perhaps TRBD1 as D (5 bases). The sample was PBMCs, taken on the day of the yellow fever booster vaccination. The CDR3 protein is CASSRPGTGGTF. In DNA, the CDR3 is TGTGCCAGCAGTCGTCCCGGGACGGGAGGCACCTTC.